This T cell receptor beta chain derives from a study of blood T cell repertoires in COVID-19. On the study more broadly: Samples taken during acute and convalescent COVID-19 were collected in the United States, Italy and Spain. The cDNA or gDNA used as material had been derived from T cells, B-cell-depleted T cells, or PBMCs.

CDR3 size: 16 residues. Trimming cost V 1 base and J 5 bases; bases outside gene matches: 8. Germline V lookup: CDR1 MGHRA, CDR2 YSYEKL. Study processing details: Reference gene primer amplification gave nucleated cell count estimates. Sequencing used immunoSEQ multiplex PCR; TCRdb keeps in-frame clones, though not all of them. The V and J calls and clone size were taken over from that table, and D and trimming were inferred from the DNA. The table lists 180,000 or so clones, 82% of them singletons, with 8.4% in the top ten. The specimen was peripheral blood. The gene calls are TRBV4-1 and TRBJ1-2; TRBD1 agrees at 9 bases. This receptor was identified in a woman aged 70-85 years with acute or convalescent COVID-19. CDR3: CASSQATGGEGYGYTF. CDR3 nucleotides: TGCGCCAGCAGCCAAGCCACAGGGGGCGAGGGTTATGGCTACACCTTC.